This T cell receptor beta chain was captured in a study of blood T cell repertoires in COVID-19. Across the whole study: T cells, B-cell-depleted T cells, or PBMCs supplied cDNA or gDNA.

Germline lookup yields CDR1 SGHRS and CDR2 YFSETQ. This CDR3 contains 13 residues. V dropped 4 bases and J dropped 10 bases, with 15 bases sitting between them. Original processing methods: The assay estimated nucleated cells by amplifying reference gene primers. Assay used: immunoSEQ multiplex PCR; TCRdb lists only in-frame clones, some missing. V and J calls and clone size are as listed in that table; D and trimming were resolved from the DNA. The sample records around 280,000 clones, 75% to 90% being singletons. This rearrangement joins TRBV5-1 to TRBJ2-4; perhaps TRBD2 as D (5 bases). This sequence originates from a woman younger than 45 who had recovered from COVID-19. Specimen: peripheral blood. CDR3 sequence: CASSPDEGRIQYF. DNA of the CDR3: TGCGCCAGCAGCCCGGACGAAGGGAGAATTCAGTACTTC.